The T cell receptor beta chain under discussion was sequenced for a study of tumor and adjacent non-tumor tissue in lung cancer. Three rounds of nested PCR, following a modified ARM-PCR protocol, produced the TCRbeta library. TCRdb independently ran MiXCR on the multiplex PCR reads; one entry per CDR3 protein. The sample has over 100,000 distinct CDR3 sequences, 75% seen once. RNA was extracted from bulk tissue without any cell sorting. The V end lost 3 bases, the J end lost 4 bases, and 10 bases lay between the germline ends. Germline V gives CDR1 SNHLY, CDR2 FYNNEI. This CDR3 comprises 14 residues. J is TRBJ1-5 and V is TRBV2, with D uncertain. Sequencing was carried out using lung tumor tissue. The source is an older woman with non-small cell lung cancer. CDR3 sequence (DNA): TGTGCCAGCAGTGATGCCACCATGAATCAGCCCCAGCATTTT. It codes for CASSDATMNQPQHF. Filled out from reference TRBV2 and TRBJ1-5, the complete variable domain reads EPEVTQTPSHQVTQMGQEVILRCVPISNHLYFYWYRQILGQKVEFLVSFYNNEISEKSEIFDDQFSVERPDGSNFTLKIRSTKLEDSAMYFCASSDATMNQPQHFGDGTRLSIL.